The rows below give T cell receptor beta chains drawn from one sample of a study of control samples from healthy donors and cancer patients. The repertoire was sequenced with immunoSEQ multiplex PCR; TCRdb's copy has only in-frame clones and lacks some. This table has just over 150,000 clones, over 85% appearing once. Sequencing was done on a sample of blood. These TCRs come from a man aged 30-40 years in good health. Both conserved end residues are part of each CDR3. A D gene is named only where the DNA matches it firmly. Some rows mark clone size as missing; the rest say once, few, many or name a class of expanded clone.

- | - | TRBJ1-4 | TRBV2 | TGTGCCAGCAACACGGCGGGGGAATCTGAAAAACTGTTTTTT | CASNTAGESEKLFF
once | - | TRBJ1-1 | TRBV4-2 | TGTGCCAGCAGCCTGGTGGGAACCCTACCACCGAGAGCTTTCTTT | CASSLVGTLPPRAFF
- | - | TRBJ1-3 | TRBV3-1/TRBV3-2 | TGTGCCAGCAGCCAGACGCAGTCTGGAAACACCATATATTTT | CASSQTQSGNTIYF
- | TRBD1 | TRBJ2-1 | TRBV7-9 | TGTGCCAGCAGCTTAGGACAGGGGTTGGGTGAGCAGTTCTTC | CASSLGQGLGEQFF
few | - | TRBJ1-6 | TRBV9 | TGTGCCAGCAGCGTAGAAGGTTCTAATTCACCCCTCCACTTT | CASSVEGSNSPLHF
- | TRBD2 | TRBJ2-2 | TRBV9 | TGTGCCAGCAGCGGCGGGACTAGCGGAAACACCGGGGAGCTGTTTTTT | CASSGGTSGNTGELFF
- | - | TRBJ1-4 | TRBV19 | TGTGCCAGTAGTCCCACAGGGTTGTCTAATGAAAAACTGTTTTTT | CASSPTGLSNEKLFF
- | TRBD1 | TRBJ2-7 | TRBV5-4 | TGTGCCAGCAGCCTCGGGACAGGGGGCTACGAGCAGTACTTC | CASSLGTGGYEQYF
- | - | TRBJ2-5 | TRBV5-5 | TGTGCCAGCAGTTACGATGGGTGGACCCAGTACTTC | CASSYDGWTQYF
- | - | TRBJ2-7 | TRBV6-5 | TGTGCCAGCAGTTACCCGACTAATACCTACGAGCAGTACTTC | CASSYPTNTYEQYF
- | TRBD2 | TRBJ2-7 | TRBV11-2 | TGTGCCAGCAGCCAAGAAGGACTAGGAACTGGCGAGCAGTACTTC | CASSQEGLGTGEQYF
- | TRBD2 | TRBJ2-2 | TRBV10-3 | TGTGCCATCAAGTCCGGGACTAGCGGGGGATCGAACACCGGGGAGCTGTTTTTT | CAIKSGTSGGSNTGELFF
- | - | TRBJ1-6 | TRBV2 | TGTGCCAGCAGTGAGGGTTACCCACGGGACCACTTT | CASSEGYPRDHF
- | - | TRBJ2-3 | TRBV5-4 | TGTGCCAGCGGAGCGGGTCCACACACAGATACGCAGTATTTT | CASGAGPHTDTQYF
- | TRBD1 | TRBJ1-1 | TRBV29-1 | TGCAGCTCTGAACATGGACAGGGGGCGAAGAACACTGAAGCTTTCTTT | CSSEHGQGAKNTEAFF
- | - | TRBJ1-6 | TRBV28 | TGTGCCAGCAGTCCAAATGTTGGTACGTCACCCCTCCACTTT | CASSPNVGTSPLHF
- | - | TRBJ2-2 | TRBV18 | TGTGCCAGCTCACCGTCCCTGAACACCGGGGAGCTGTTTTTT | CASSPSLNTGELFF
many | TRBD1 | TRBJ1-2 | TRBV2 | TGTGCCAGCACTCCGTCAACACTGACAGGGGTCGAATCCTATGGCTACACCTTC | CASTPSTLTGVESYGYTF
- | - | TRBJ2-3 | TRBV24-1 | TGTGCCACCGCCCATCAGGCAGATACGCAGTATTTT | CATAHQADTQYF
few | - | TRBJ2-1 | TRBV6-4 | TGTGCCAGCAGTGATAGCGTGGGATCCTACAATGAGCAGTTCTTC | CASSDSVGSYNEQFF
- | - | TRBJ1-2 | TRBV6-5 | TGTGCCAGCAGTATAGGGACGGCTTATGGCTACACCTTC | CASSIGTAYGYTF
- | TRBD1 | TRBJ2-2 | TRBV9 | TGTGCCAGCAGCGCGACAGGGGCGGCCACCGGGGAGCTGTTTTTT | CASSATGAATGELFF
- | - | TRBJ2-2 | TRBV4-1 | TGCGCCAGCAGCCGGAGTAGTAGCACCGGGGAGCTGTTTTTT | CASSRSSSTGELFF
- | TRBD2 | TRBJ2-1 | TRBV9 | TGTGCCAGCAGCGTAGGAGCTGGGACTAGTATAAATGAGCAGTTCTTC | CASSVGAGTSINEQFF
- | - | TRBJ1-1 | TRBV11-2 | TGTGCCAGCAGCTTAGATGACAAGGGGGGAGCTTTCTTT | CASSLDDKGGAFF
- | - | TRBJ1-5 | TRBV27 | TGTGCCAGCAGAGGGGGAAGGTACAATCAGCCCCAGCATTTT | CASRGGRYNQPQHF
- | TRBD1 | TRBJ1-6 | TRBV5-5 | TGTGCCAGCAGCTTGTGGACACAGGGGAATTCACCCCTCCACTTT | CASSLWTQGNSPLHF
- | - | TRBJ2-4 | TRBV4-2 | TGTGCCAGCAGCCCTGTACGGGGAAGGGGAACCAAAAACATTCAGTACTTC | CASSPVRGRGTKNIQYF
- | TRBD2 | TRBJ2-2 | TRBV6-5 | TGTGCCAGCGCCTACGGGGTAGCGGGATACGGGGAGCTGTTTTTT | CASAYGVAGYGELFF
- | - | TRBJ2-5 | TRBV3-1/TRBV3-2 | TGTGCCAGCAGCTACCAAGAGACCCAGTACTTC | CASSYQETQYF
- | - | TRBJ1-2 | TRBV7-9 | TGTGCCAGCAGCTTAGCGATGGATGGCTACACCTTC | CASSLAMDGYTF
few | TRBD2 | TRBJ2-2 | TRBV6-4 | TGTGCCAGCAGTGACAGCGGGGGGGCCGGGGAGCTGTTTTTT | CASSDSGGAGELFF
- | - | TRBJ1-3 | TRBV2 | TGTGCCAGCAGTGAAGCGATGAGAAACACCATATATTTT | CASSEAMRNTIYF
- | - | TRBJ2-1 | TRBV7-9 | TGTGCCAGCAGCTCACTAGACATTCGAAATGAGCAGTTCTTC | CASSSLDIRNEQFF
few | - | TRBJ2-1 | TRBV10-3 | TGTGCCATCAGTGGGGGGCAAAACAATGAGCAGTTCTTC | CAISGGQNNEQFF
once | TRBD1 | TRBJ1-1 | TRBV27 | TGTGCCAGCAGTTTGGGACAGGGGGCCGCTGAAGCTTTCTTT | CASSLGQGAAEAFF
- | - | TRBJ2-2 | TRBV3-1/TRBV3-2 | TGTGCCAGCAGTCCAACAGACCGGGGCCCGGACACCGGGGAGCTGTTTTTT | CASSPTDRGPDTGELFF
- | - | TRBJ2-7 | TRBV27 | TGTGCCAGCAGTTTGCGTGGGTCCTACGAGCAGTACTTC | CASSLRGSYEQYF
- | - | TRBJ1-6 | TRBV12-5 | TGTGCTAGTGCCCTTAGGGGATCACCCCTCCACTTT | CASALRGSPLHF
- | - | TRBJ1-2 | TRBV5-4 | TGTGCCACGGAGGGGGAGGGAACCGTCTATGGCTACACCTTC | CATEGEGTVYGYTF
once | TRBD1 | TRBJ2-2 | TRBV19 | TGTGCCAGTAGTACCGGGACAGTAACGAACACCGGGGAGCTGTTTTTT | CASSTGTVTNTGELFF